These 23 T cell receptor beta chains came from one sample sequenced in a study of beta chain features in type 1 diabetes. Study conclusions and caveats: All four CD4+ subsets from Type 1 diabetes patients carried moderately but significantly shorter TCRB CDR3s.

What was sequenced were expressed TCRB transcripts, since all of the isolated RNA had been reverse transcribed. Libraries were prepared by immunoSEQ multiplex PCR; TCRdb keeps only in-frame clonotypes and omits some of them. The sample includes 250,000 or so clones, around 13% seen only once; the top ten take roughly 0.019%. These receptors have no identified antigens. The sample was naive CD4+ T cells from blood. These TCRs come from a man aged 30 to 39 with type 1 diabetes.

This clone was seen ten or more times. The chain joins TRBV7-9 to TRBJ2-6; perhaps TRBD1 as D (6 bases). The CDR3 loop spans 15 amino acids. In germline, CDR1 is SEHNR, CDR2 FQNEAQ (reference sequence). V lost 5 bases and J lost 6, with 14 bases in between. The CDR3 loop is CASSTDRRSANVLTF. DNA for the CDR3: TGTGCCAGCAGCACGGACAGACGGTCGGCCAACGTCCTGACTTTC.

This clone was seen more than once but under ten times. This chain connects TRBV29-1 to TRBJ2-5; TRBD1 aligns across 8 bases. CDR3 length: 15 amino acids. V lost 0 bases and J lost 5; bases outside the gene matches: 8. In germline, CDR1 is SQVTM, CDR2 ANQGSEA. CDR3 DNA: TGCAGCGTTGAAGAACCCCAGGGGGCACGGGAGACCCAGTACTTC. This codes for CSVEEPQGARETQYF.

The V gene is TRBV19, the J gene TRBJ2-3; 7 bases are shared with TRBD2. This CDR3 contains 12 residues. V trimming: 11 bases; J trimming: 2 bases; junction bases outside the gene matches: 4. Germline values: CDR1 LNHDA, CDR2 SQIVND (reference sequence). For the CDR3, the DNA is TGTGCCGCCCGGGGGGACACAGATACGCAGTATTTT. Translating it yields CAARGDTDTQYF.

This chain links TRBV6-5 with TRBJ2-7; 10 bases align to TRBD2. The CDR3 has 15 residues. Germline loops: CDR1 MNHEY, CDR2 SVGAGI. Losses at the gene ends were 6 bases for V and 5 bases for J; bases not matched to a gene: 10. The CDR3 here is CASRGDSGRPHEQYF. In nucleotides, the CDR3 is TGTGCCAGCAGAGGTGATAGCGGGAGGCCCCACGAGCAGTACTTC.

This clone was detected only a few times. The chain has TRBV5-1 and TRBJ2-1; maybe TRBD2 (6 bases). CDR3 length: 16 amino acids. The germline V gene has CDR1 SGHRS and CDR2 YFSETQ. With 4 bases removed from V and 2 bases from J, the gap between germline ends came to 16 bases. Here the CDR3 reads CASSSAPGETYNEQFF. The CDR3 nucleotides read TGCGCCAGCAGCAGTGCCCCGGGGGAGACCTACAATGAGCAGTTCTTC.

This chain joins TRBV6-1 and TRBJ2-1, with TRBD1 as a possible D gene (5 bases). The CDR3 has 14 residues. Between the trimmed V and J ends, which lost 3 bases and 4 bases, there was a span of 10 bases. Germline CDR1 reads MNHNS; CDR2 reads SASEGT. The CDR3 spells CASSDGAGYNEQFF. For the CDR3, the DNA is TGTGCCAGCAGTGATGGGGCCGGTTACAATGAGCAGTTCTTC.

This clone was observed a few times. The chain links TRBV7-9 to TRBJ1-1, with D unresolved. Germline CDR1 and CDR2: SEHNR and FQNEAQ (reference sequence). This CDR3 region has 12 residues. The V and J ends lost 4 bases and 7 bases respectively, with 10 bases between them. The CDR3 reads CASSYMTGEAFF. The CDR3 region has the DNA TGTGCCAGCAGCTATATGACGGGTGAAGCTTTCTTT.

This clone was counted only a few times. The rearrangement links TRBV6-5 to TRBJ2-7, with 11 nucleotides matching TRBD1. The ends lost 3 bases at V and 2 bases at J; junction bases unmatched: 6. CDR1 is MNHEY, CDR2 SVGAGI, per germline. This CDR3 has 16 amino acids. DNA of the CDR3: TGTGCCAGCAGTTATATTGGGGGACAGGGGGCCTACGAGCAGTACTTC. Its protein is CASSYIGGQGAYEQYF.

The chain links TRBV5-1 to TRBJ2-3, with 7 bases that match TRBD2. This CDR3 spans 18 amino acids. V dropped 0 bases and J dropped 2; count of bases not matched to a gene: 12. Germline V gives CDR1 SGHRS, CDR2 YFSETQ. CDR3 sequence reads: CASSLELGRAGDTDTQYF. The DNA for the CDR3 is TGCGCCAGCAGCTTGGAACTTGGTAGGGCGGGGGACACAGATACGCAGTATTTT. Using reference TRBV5-1 and TRBJ2-3 for the parts outside the CDR3, the full variable domain is KAGVTQTPRYLIKTRGQQVTLSCSPISGHRSVSWYQQTPGQGLQFLFEYFSETQRNKGNFPGRFSGRQFSNSRSEMNVSTLELGDSALYLCASSLELGRAGDTDTQYFGPGTRLTVL.

This chain uses TRBV19 with TRBJ2-5; 11 nucleotides match TRBD2. Germline trimming cut 6 bases from V and 4 bases from J; bases unmatched to any gene: 7. Germline V gene lookup returns CDR1 LNHDA and CDR2 SQIVND (reference sequence). The CDR3 covers 15 residues. The DNA of the CDR3 is TGTGCCAGTAGCCGACTAGCGGGATTTAGAGAGACCCAGTACTTC. Protein product: CASSRLAGFRETQYF.

CDR3 amino acids: CASSPGGYEAFF. Here the CDR3 DNA reads TGTGCCAGCAGCCCAGGGGGCTACGAAGCTTTCTTT. J is TRBJ1-1 and V is TRBV5-4; 8 bases fit TRBD1. The CDR3 sequence is 12 residues long. V lost 4 bases to trimming and J lost 8 bases; unmatched junction nucleotides: 4. Germline V gene lookup returns CDR1 SGHNT and CDR2 YYREEE (reference sequence).

This clone was detected only a few times. The chain recombines TRBV18 with TRBJ2-7; D is unclear. CDR1 is KGHSH and CDR2 is LQKENI in the germline V gene. This CDR3 comprises 13 residues. The germline V and J ends were trimmed by 1 base and 0 bases, with 4 bases remaining between them. CDR3 sequence (DNA): TGTGCCAGCTCACCACGGCCCTCCTACGAGCAGTACTTC. Its translation is CASSPRPSYEQYF.

The V gene is TRBV5-1, the J gene TRBJ1-2, with 8 positions matching TRBD1. With V trimmed by 3 bases and J by 0 bases, 4 bases remained unmatched. CDR1 and CDR2 (germline): SGHRS, YFSETQ. The CDR3 consists of 15 residues. CDR3 region: CASSYTGGANYGYTF. CDR3 coding DNA: TGCGCCAGCAGCTACACAGGGGGAGCTAACTATGGCTACACCTTC.

This clone has more than one count but fewer than ten. CDR3 sequence reads: CASRMGSGGVQETQYF. The CDR3 DNA reads TGTGCCAGCAGGATGGGGAGCGGGGGCGTTCAAGAGACCCAGTACTTC. The rearrangement joins TRBV2 to TRBJ2-5; 8 bases match TRBD2. V shed 6 bases, J shed 2 bases, and the junction held 11 bases outside the gene matches. Germline values: CDR1 SNHLY, CDR2 FYNNEI. This CDR3 spans 16 amino acids.

Only one count was recorded for this clone. This chain uses TRBV7-8 with TRBJ2-7; the match to TRBD2 covers 9 bases. Per germline, CDR1 SGHVS and CDR2 FQNEAQ. The J segment lost 5 bases and the V segment lost 2 bases, leaving 7 bases of the junction unmatched. This CDR3 is built from 15 residues. The CDR3 protein is CASSLIRGLAHEQYF. CDR3 bases: TGTGCCAGCAGCTTAATTCGGGGACTAGCCCACGAGCAGTACTTC.

This clone has only a few counts. The rearrangement joins TRBV2 to TRBJ2-7; 8 bases map to TRBD1. The germline V gene has CDR1 SNHLY and CDR2 FYNNEI. The CDR3 runs to 14 residues. The V gene end was trimmed by 9 bases and the J gene end by 0 bases; junction bases not matched to a gene: 7. The chain's CDR3 is CASERTGSSYEQYF. The CDR3 DNA sequence: TGTGCCAGTGAGAGGACAGGGAGCTCCTACGAGCAGTACTTC.

Comment on this clone: The same CDR3 is also encoded by other DNA sequences in this sample. This sequence joins TRBV29-1 and TRBJ1-2; 8 positions match TRBD1. This CDR3 has 12 residues. Germline loops: CDR1 SQVTM, CDR2 ANQGSEA. With V trimmed by 6 bases and J by 3 bases, 3 bases remained unmatched. The CDR3 region has the DNA TGCAGCGTAGCACAGGGGGACTATGGCTACACCTTC. Protein product: CSVAQGDYGYTF. The whole variable domain, filled in from reference TRBV29-1 and TRBJ1-2, reads SAVISQKPSRDICQRGTSLTIQCQVDSQVTMMFWYRQQPGQSLTLIATANQGSEATYESGFVIDKFPISRPNLTFSTLTVSNMSPEDSSIYLCSVAQGDYGYTFGSGTRLTVV.

The sample holds a few counts of this clone. This CDR3 reads CAWCLQLTGTEAFF. As DNA, the CDR3 is TGTGCCTGGTGCCTACAACTGACGGGAACTGAAGCTTTCTTT. The chain uses TRBV30 and TRBJ1-1; D call uncertain. V was shortened by 5 bases and J by 5 bases, with 18 bases between the two germline ends. The CDR3 is 14 residues long. Germline V gene data show CDR1 as GTSNPN and CDR2 as SVGIG (reference sequence).

A few counts support this clone. The rearrangement uses TRBV13 and TRBJ1-2; D might be TRBD1 (5 bases). Trimming shortened V by 2 bases and J by 4 bases, and 11 bases separated the two germline ends. Germline values: CDR1 PRHDT, CDR2 FYEKMQ (reference sequence). The CDR3 extends over 14 amino acids. The CDR3 loop reads CASSLISGSYGYTF. CDR3 DNA: TGTGCCAGCAGCTTAATTTCAGGGTCCTATGGCTACACCTTC.

This sequence joins TRBV5-4 and TRBJ2-5; tentative D call: TRBD2 (7 bases). Germline V gene sequence: CDR1 SGHNT, CDR2 YYREEE (reference sequence). Deletions cut 0 bases from V and 2 bases from J, with 11 bases between. There are 15 residues in the CDR3. CDR3 residues: CASSLGRGGQETQYF. In DNA, the CDR3 is TGTGCCAGCAGCTTGGGAAGGGGGGGACAAGAGACCCAGTACTTC.

The genes are TRBV2 and TRBJ2-7; D ambiguous. CDR1 is SNHLY, CDR2 FYNNEI, per germline. The ends were cut back, 8 bases at V and 4 bases at J, with 12 bases in the middle. This CDR3 region has 12 residues. The CDR3 is CASAKTEYEQYF. The CDR3 DNA reads as TGTGCCAGCGCCAAAACAGAATACGAGCAGTACTTC.

This clone was observed a handful of times. The V and J genes are TRBV19 and TRBJ2-7, with a tentative D call TRBD1 (6 bases). Trimming removed 8 bases from V and 1 base from J, with 12 bases in between. Per the germline V gene, CDR1 is LNHDA and CDR2 is SQIVND (reference sequence). The CDR3 has 13 amino acids. DNA for the CDR3: TGTGCCAGTGCTCCCAGGGGATCCTACGAGCAGTACTTC. This gives the protein CASAPRGSYEQYF. Full variable domain (missing parts from reference TRBV19 and TRBJ2-7): DGGITQSPKYLFRKEGQNVTLSCEQNLNHDAMYWYRQDPGQGLRLIYYSQIVNDFQKGDIAEGYSVSREKKESFPLTVTSAQKNPTAFYLCASAPRGSYEQYFGPGTRLTVT.

The chain joins TRBV5-4 to TRBJ2-5; perhaps TRBD1 as D (9 bases). Trimming shortened V by 5 bases and J by 3 bases, and 14 bases separated the two germline ends. From germline, CDR1 is SGHNT and CDR2 YYREEE (reference sequence). This CDR3 spans 14 amino acids. As DNA, the CDR3 is TGTGCCAGCAGTAGCGGGACAGGGAAAGAGACCCAGTACTTC. Translation: CASSSGTGKETQYF.